This record covers a single T cell receptor (beta chain). What it binds is unknown. The record originates from a study of identical twins. Study-level points and caveats: One should note that invariant MAIT and iNKT cells could partly confound zero-insertion analyses. Memory repertoires lacked the insertion deficit that abundant cord blood beta clonotypes showed.

TCRdb processed the 5' RACE reads anew with MiXCR; each CDR3 protein has one entry. The sample shows approximately 1.8 million distinct CDR3 sequences, about 32% of them seen only once. The CDR3 length is 17 residues. Trimming pared 5 bases from V and 0 bases from J, leaving 18 bases between. CDR1 is WSHSY and CDR2 is SAAADI in the germline V gene. The clonotype comes from a newborn girl in good health. Sequencing used cord blood. The genes are TRBV10-2 and TRBJ2-3; perhaps TRBD2 as D (6 bases). CDR3 loop: CASSPLTGTPSTDTQYF. The CDR3 DNA reads as TGCGCCAGCAGTCCGTTAACCGGGACTCCTAGCACAGATACGCAGTATTTT.